This TCR beta chain was identified in a study of blood T cell repertoires in COVID-19. Overall study context: From the United States, Italy and Spain came samples of acute and convalescent COVID-19. T cells, B-cell-depleted T cells, or PBMCs supplied cDNA or gDNA.

In the authors' methods: Nucleated cell counts were estimated from reference gene primer amplification. Profiled with immunoSEQ multiplex PCR; TCRdb holds only in-frame clones, not every one. D and trimming come from the DNA, and the V and J calls and clone size come from that table. The sample yields some 250,000 clones, 81% seen once. Between the trimmed V and J ends, which lost 5 bases and 0 bases, there was a span of 12 bases. The germline CDR1 and CDR2 sequences are SGHRS and YFSETQ. CDR3 length equals 15 residues. The source material was peripheral blood. The chain uses TRBV5-1 and TRBJ2-1; D is possibly TRBD1 (7 bases). This clonotype was sampled from a woman aged 55-70 years with active or convalescent COVID-19. The CDR3 here is CASSQEGASYNEQFF. The CDR3 bases are TGCGCCAGCAGTCAGGAGGGGGCCTCCTACAATGAGCAGTTCTTC.